The next 6 T cell receptor beta chains were all read from a single sample in a study of neurological immune-mediated disorders. One entry per CDR3 protein results from TCRdb running MiXCR on the 5' RACE reads. The profile shows 40,000 to 55,000 distinct CDR3 sequences, about 5% of them singletons. The source material was CD4+ T cells from blood. The receptors come from a young woman with multiple sclerosis.

This clonotype was observed many times. The gene calls are TRBV20-1 and TRBJ2-1; TRBD2 is a possible D gene (6 bases). V gave up 0 bases and J gave up 0 bases, with 15 bases separating them. This CDR3 is 17 amino acids long. The germline CDR1 and CDR2 sequences are DFQATT and SNEGSKA (reference sequence). DNA for the CDR3: TGCAGTGCTAGAGATAGGAGGGATAGGGTCTCCTACAATGAGCAGTTCTTC. The encoded protein is CSARDRRDRVSYNEQFF.

The table lists this clonotype with many counts. One junction end does not reproduce the germline sequence, and a read error may be involved. The V call is TRBV28, the J call TRBJ1-2, with D possibly matching TRBD1 (5 bases). From germline, CDR1 is MDHEN and CDR2 SYDVKM. CDR3 length: 15 residues. CDR3 sequence reads: CASTSSGTSNYRYTF. Here the CDR3 DNA reads TGTGCCAGCACCTCCTCCGGGACCTCAAACTATCGCTACACCTTC.

This clonotype occurred many times. The chain employs TRBV3-1 and TRBJ2-7, with a weak D call TRBD2 (5 bases). Germline CDR1 LGHDT, CDR2 YNNKEL (reference sequence). The CDR3 consists of 16 residues. With 4 bases removed from V and 4 bases from J, the gap between germline ends came to 20 bases. CDR3 coding DNA: TGTGCCAGCAGCCCCTCTGACTACCACCCAGCATACGAGCAGTACTTC. It translates to CASSPSDYHPAYEQYF.

This clonotype showed up many times. V is TRBV5-1 and J is TRBJ2-7, with D perhaps being TRBD1 or TRBD2 (5 bases each). The CDR3 is 16 amino acids. Germline CDR1 SGHRS, CDR2 YFSETQ. V lost 0 bases to trimming and J lost 6 bases, with 19 bases between them. The CDR3 protein is CASSLVVTGTGSEQYF. DNA for the CDR3: TGCGCCAGCAGCTTGGTCGTTACCGGGACCGGCTCCGAGCAGTACTTC.

The rearrangement links TRBV12-3 or TRBV12-4 to TRBJ2-7; 7 bases are a match to TRBD1. V trimming: 6 bases; J trimming: 4 bases; junction bases outside the gene matches: 6. The CDR3 covers 13 residues. The CDR3, as DNA: TGTGCCAGCAGCAAGGGGGCTGGGTACGAGCAGTACGTC. It is translated as CASSKGAGYEQYV.

Ten or more counts support this clonotype. CDR3 residues: CASSARWGSAEQFF. CDR3 sequence (DNA): TGTGCCAGCAGCGCAAGATGGGGCTCGGCTGAGCAGTTCTTC. V and J are TRBV7-2 and TRBJ2-1; D perhaps matches TRBD1 (5 bases). Trimming stripped 5 bases from V and 9 bases from J, with 17 bases between. In germline, CDR1 is SGHTA, CDR2 FQGNSA. CDR3 length equals 14 residues.